This T cell receptor beta chain is from a study of cytomegalovirus exposure and HLA in healthy donors. Vbeta (60) and Jbeta (13) primers were used in the PCR. In the original workflow: There were tens of millions of unique TCR beta chains by a later count, and about 12 million of them were shared. The repertoire was sequenced with immunoSEQ multiplex PCR; TCRdb's copy has only in-frame clones and lacks some. The D gene and trimming were derived from the DNA, and the V and J assignments and clone size from that table. The repertoire holds around 150,000 clones, with around 72% as singletons. Study observations and caveats: A previous analysis found most TCR beta V segments productive roughly 87% or roughly 30% of the time. Upon later analysis, HLA-associated TCR beta chains proved more clonally expanded than other, equally common chains.

Comments on this clone: The antigen is unknown.

J was trimmed by 0 bases and V by 6 bases; bases with no gene match: 5. Germline CDR1 is SNHLY and CDR2 is FYNNEI. This CDR3 is built from 15 residues. The sample taken for sequencing was PBMCs. The sequence was collected from a man aged 35-49 years in good health and CMV-seronegative. This chain uses TRBV2 with TRBJ1-5; 7 nucleotides align to TRBD1. The CDR3 DNA reads as TGTGCCAGCAGGACAGGGCTATATAGCAATCAGCCCCAGCATTTT. This encodes CASRTGLYSNQPQHF.